The TCR beta chain under discussion was sequenced for a study of PD-L1 blockade in urothelial cancer. Study background: Patients' histories included 0 to 3 prior chemotherapy regimens. Investigators checked blood 3 weeks (second dose) and 6 weeks after treatment start. Among blood samples, the median T cell count was some 140,000.

The assay was immunoSEQ multiplex PCR, and TCRdb's table has in-frame clones only and misses some. The sample shows roughly 87,000 clones, around 87% of them seen only once. The germline gives CDR1 LNHDA, CDR2 SQIVND (reference sequence). V dropped 8 bases and J dropped 5 bases, with 10 bases sitting between them. The CDR3 sequence is 11 residues long. With respect to this clone: The antigen is not known.

Study-wide results and caveats: Durable-benefit patients showed greater tumor-associated blood clone expansion at 3 weeks.

The V and J genes are TRBV19 and TRBJ2-7, with D possibly being TRBD1 (5 bases). The sequence was collected from a woman in her seventies with urothelial cancer. The material sequenced was PBMCs, taken around atezolizumab (anti-PD-L1) treatment. CDR3 sequence reads: CASAGYNEQYF. The CDR3 coding sequence is TGTGCCAGTGCAGGGTACAACGAGCAGTACTTC. Combining the CDR3 with reference TRBV19 and TRBJ2-7 gives the whole variable domain DGGITQSPKYLFRKEGQNVTLSCEQNLNHDAMYWYRQDPGQGLRLIYYSQIVNDFQKGDIAEGYSVSREKKESFPLTVTSAQKNPTAFYLCASAGYNEQYFGPGTRLTVT.